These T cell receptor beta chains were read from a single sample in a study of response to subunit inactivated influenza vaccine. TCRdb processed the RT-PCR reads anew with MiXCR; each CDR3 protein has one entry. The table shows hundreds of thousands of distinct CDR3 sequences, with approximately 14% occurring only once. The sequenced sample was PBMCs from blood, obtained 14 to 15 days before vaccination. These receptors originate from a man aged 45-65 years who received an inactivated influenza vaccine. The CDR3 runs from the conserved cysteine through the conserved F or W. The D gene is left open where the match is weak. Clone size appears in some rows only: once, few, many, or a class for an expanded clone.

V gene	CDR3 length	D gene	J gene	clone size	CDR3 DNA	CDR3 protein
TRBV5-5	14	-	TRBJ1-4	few	TGTGCCAGCAGCTTGTCGCAGGGCCCCGAAAAACTGTTTTTT	CASSLSQGPEKLFF
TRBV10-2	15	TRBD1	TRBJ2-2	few	TGCGCCAGCAGTGCCTTACAGGGGGCGGCCGGGGAGCTGTTTTTT	CASSALQGAAGELFF
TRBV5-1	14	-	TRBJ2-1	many	TGCGCCAGCAGCCAAGTTTTGAACCACAATGAGCAGTTCTTC	CASSQVLNHNEQFF
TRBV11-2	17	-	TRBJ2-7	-	TGTGCCAGCAGACCGATCCAGACAGGCGTTAGGACTTACGAGCAGTACTTC	CASRPIQTGVRTYEQYF
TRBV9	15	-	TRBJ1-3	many	TGTGCCAGCAGCGTACAGTACGACTCTGGAAACACCATATATTTT	CASSVQYDSGNTIYF
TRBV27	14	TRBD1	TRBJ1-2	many	TGTGCCAGCAGTTTAAAGGGGACAGGGTATGGCTACACCTTC	CASSLKGTGYGYTF
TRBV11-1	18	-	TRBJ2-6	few	TGTGCCAGCAGCTTAACCGGGACGCAGAGCTCTGGGGCCAACGTCCTGACTTTC	CASSLTGTQSSGANVLTF
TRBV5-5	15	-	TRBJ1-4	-	TGTGCCAGCAGCTTGGTGTCAGGGGATCGACGAAAACTGTTTTTT	CASSLVSGDRRKLFF
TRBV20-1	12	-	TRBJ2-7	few	TGCAGTGCTAGAGACCCCTTGGACGAGCAGTACTTC	CSARDPLDEQYF
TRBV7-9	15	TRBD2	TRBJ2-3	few	TGTGCCAGCAGCTTCACTAGCGGGAACACAGATACGCAGTATTTT	CASSFTSGNTDTQYF
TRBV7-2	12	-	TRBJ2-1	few	TGTGCCAGCAGCAACAGGGTCGGTGAGCAGTTCTTC	CASSNRVGEQFF
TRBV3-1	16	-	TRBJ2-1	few	TGTGCCAGCAGCCAGGCCGGTCAGTGGAACTACAATGAGCAGTTCTTC	CASSQAGQWNYNEQFF
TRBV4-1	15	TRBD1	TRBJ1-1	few	TGCGCCAGCAGCCAGACAGGGTATGTGGACACTGAAGCTTTCTTT	CASSQTGYVDTEAFF
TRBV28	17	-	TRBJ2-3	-	TGTGCCAGCAGTTTACCGGGAACAGGAACAGGGACAGATACGCAGTATTTT	CASSLPGTGTGTDTQYF
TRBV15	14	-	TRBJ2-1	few	TGTGCCACCAGCAGAGATGGTACGGCAAATGAGCAGTTCTTC	CATSRDGTANEQFF
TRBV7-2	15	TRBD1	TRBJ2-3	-	TGTGCCAGCAGCTTGACAGGGTGGGGCACAGATACGCAGTATTTT	CASSLTGWGTDTQYF
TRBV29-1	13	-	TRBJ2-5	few	TGCAGCGTTGCCGGCAGACTTCTAGAGACCCAGTACTTC	CSVAGRLLETQYF
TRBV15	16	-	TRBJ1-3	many	TGTGCCACCAGCAGAGATTGGCAGGTCTCTGGAAACACCATATATTTT	CATSRDWQVSGNTIYF
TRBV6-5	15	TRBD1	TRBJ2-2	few	TGTGCCAGCAGTTACCCCGGGACAGGGTCCGGGGAGCTGTTTTTT	CASSYPGTGSGELFF
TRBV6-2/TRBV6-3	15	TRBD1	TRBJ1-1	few	TGTGCCAGCACCGAGACAGGGGGCGCGAACACTGAAGCTTTCTTT	CASTETGGANTEAFF
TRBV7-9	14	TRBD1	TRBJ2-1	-	TGTGCCAGCAGCCTACCGGGACAGAACAATGAGCAGTTCTTC	CASSLPGQNNEQFF
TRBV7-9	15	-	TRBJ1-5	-	TGTGCCAGCAGCTTAGGTGGGACGTTGAATCAGCCCCAGCATTTT	CASSLGGTLNQPQHF
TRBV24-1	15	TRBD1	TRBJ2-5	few	TGTGCCACCAGTGGAAGGGGGCATCCCCAAGAGACCCAGTACTTC	CATSGRGHPQETQYF
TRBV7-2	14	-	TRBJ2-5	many	TGTGCCAGCAGCTTAGGCCTGGGGCCAGAGACCCAGTACTTC	CASSLGLGPETQYF
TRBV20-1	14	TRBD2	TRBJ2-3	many	TGCAGTGCTAGGGGACTACTTAGCACAGATACGCAGTATTTT	CSARGLLSTDTQYF
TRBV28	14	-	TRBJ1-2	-	TGTGCCATCCATCTGGGGGGCAGAGGCTATGGCTACACCTTC	CAIHLGGRGYGYTF
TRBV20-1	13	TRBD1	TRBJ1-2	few	TGCAGTGCTAACAGGGGGTCGGCTGATGGCTACACCTTC	CSANRGSADGYTF
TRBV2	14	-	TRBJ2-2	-	TGTGCCAGCGGGGGACAAAACTTTGGCGGGGAGCTGTTTTTT	CASGGQNFGGELFF
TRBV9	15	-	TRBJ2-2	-	TGTGCCAGCAGCGTAGGGCAGGGGTCCCCCGGGGAGCTGTTTTTT	CASSVGQGSPGELFF
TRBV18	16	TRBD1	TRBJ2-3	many	TGTGCCAGCTCACCTCGACAGGGCTCCATCACAGATACGCAGTATTTT	CASSPRQGSITDTQYF
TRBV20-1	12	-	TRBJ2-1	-	TGCAGTGCTAACCGACGGGACAATGAGCAGTTCTTC	CSANRRDNEQFF
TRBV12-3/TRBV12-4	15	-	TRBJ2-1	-	TGTGCCAGCAGTTTAGTAAGGGGGATGGTCAATGAGCAGTTCTTC	CASSLVRGMVNEQFF
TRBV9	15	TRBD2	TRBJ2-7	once	TGTGCCAGCAGCGTAGGACTAGCGGAGGGCTACGAGCAGTACTTC	CASSVGLAEGYEQYF
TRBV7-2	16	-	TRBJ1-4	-	TGTGCCAGCAGCTTAGGCGGGGCGCGCCGAGGTGAAAAACTGTTTTTT	CASSLGGARRGEKLFF
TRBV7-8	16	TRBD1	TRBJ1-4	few	TGTGCCAGCAGCTTACGCAGGGGGGTTTCTAATGAAAAACTGTTTTTT	CASSLRRGVSNEKLFF
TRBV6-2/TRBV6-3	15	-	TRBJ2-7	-	TGTGCCAGCAAGTTAAGACCCATGGGTTCCTACGAGCAGTACTTC	CASKLRPMGSYEQYF
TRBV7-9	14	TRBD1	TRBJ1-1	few	TGTGCCAGCAGGACAGGGGGCGTAAACACCGAAGCTTTCTTT	CASRTGGVNTEAFF
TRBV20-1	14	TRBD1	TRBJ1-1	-	TGCAGTGCTATCCCGGGACAGGGTGGCACTGAAGCTTTCTTT	CSAIPGQGGTEAFF
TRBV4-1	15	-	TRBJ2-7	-	TGCGCCAGCAGCCAAGAAGGGGGGGCCCGGAACGAGCAGTACTTC	CASSQEGGARNEQYF
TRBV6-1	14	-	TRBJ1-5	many	TGTGCCAGCAGTCTCAAGATTAGCAATCAGCCCCAGCATTTT	CASSLKISNQPQHF
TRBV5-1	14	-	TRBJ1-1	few	TGCGCCAGCAGTCCCAAAGGCGAAAACACTGAAGCTTTCTTT	CASSPKGENTEAFF
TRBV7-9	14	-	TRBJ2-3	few	TGTGCCAGCAGCCACCCGGGATCCACAGATACGCAGTATTTT	CASSHPGSTDTQYF
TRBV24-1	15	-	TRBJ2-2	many	TGTGCCACCAGTGATCCTCAGGACTTCCCCGGGGAGCTGTTTTTT	CATSDPQDFPGELFF
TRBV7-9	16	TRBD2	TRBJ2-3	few	TGTGCCAGCAGCTCGCGGATGCGGGGGGGTGTTGATACGCAGTATTTT	CASSSRMRGGVDTQYF
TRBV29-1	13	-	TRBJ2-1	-	TGCAGCGTCAATGTGGGGGCAAAGAATGAGCAGTTCTTC	CSVNVGAKNEQFF